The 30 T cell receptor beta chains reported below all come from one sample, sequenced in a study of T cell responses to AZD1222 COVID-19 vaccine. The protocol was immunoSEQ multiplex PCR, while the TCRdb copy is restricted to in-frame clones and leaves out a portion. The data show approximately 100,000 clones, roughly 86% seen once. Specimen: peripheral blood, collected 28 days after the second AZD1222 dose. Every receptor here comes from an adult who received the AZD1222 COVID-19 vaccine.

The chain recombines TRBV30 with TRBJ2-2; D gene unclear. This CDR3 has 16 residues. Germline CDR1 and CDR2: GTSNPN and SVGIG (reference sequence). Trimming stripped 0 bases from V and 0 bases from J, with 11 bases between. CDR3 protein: CAWSVDSYPNTGELFF. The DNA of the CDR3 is TGTGCCTGGAGTGTAGATAGCTATCCGAACACCGGGGAGCTGTTTTTT.

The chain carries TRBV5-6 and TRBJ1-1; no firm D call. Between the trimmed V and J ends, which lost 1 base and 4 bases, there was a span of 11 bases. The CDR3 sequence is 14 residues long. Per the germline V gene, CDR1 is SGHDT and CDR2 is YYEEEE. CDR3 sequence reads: CASSLQGMPTEAFF. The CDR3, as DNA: TGTGCCAGCAGCTTGCAAGGGATGCCCACTGAAGCTTTCTTT. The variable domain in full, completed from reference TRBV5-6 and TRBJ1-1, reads DAGVTQSPTHLIKTRGQQVTLRCSPKSGHDTVSWYQQALGQGPQFIFQYYEEEERQRGNFPDRFSGHQFPNYSSELNVNALLLGDSALYLCASSLQGMPTEAFFGQGTRLTVV.

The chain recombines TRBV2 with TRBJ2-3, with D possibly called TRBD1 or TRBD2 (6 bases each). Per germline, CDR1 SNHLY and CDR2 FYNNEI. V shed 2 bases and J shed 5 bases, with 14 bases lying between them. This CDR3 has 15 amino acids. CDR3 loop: CASSEWGARGDTQYF. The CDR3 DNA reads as TGTGCCAGCAGTGAATGGGGGGCGCGTGGAGATACGCAGTATTTT.

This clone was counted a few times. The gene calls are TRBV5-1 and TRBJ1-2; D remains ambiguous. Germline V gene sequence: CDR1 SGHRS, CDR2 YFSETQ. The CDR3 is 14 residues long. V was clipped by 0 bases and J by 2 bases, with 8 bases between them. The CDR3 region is CASSLADGNYGYTF. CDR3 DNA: TGCGCCAGCAGCTTGGCGGACGGCAACTATGGCTACACCTTC.

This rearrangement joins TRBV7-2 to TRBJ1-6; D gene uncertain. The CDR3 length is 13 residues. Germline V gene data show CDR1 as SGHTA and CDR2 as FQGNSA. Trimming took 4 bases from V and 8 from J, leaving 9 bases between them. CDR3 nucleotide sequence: TGTGCCAGCAGCTCCCTGGGTTATTCACCCCTCCACTTT. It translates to CASSSLGYSPLHF.

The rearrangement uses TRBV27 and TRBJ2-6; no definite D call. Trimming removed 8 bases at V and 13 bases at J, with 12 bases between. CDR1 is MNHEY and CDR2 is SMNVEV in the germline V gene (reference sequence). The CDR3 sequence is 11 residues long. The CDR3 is CASFDAGVLTF. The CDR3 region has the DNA TGTGCCAGCTTCGACGCTGGGGTCCTGACTTTC.

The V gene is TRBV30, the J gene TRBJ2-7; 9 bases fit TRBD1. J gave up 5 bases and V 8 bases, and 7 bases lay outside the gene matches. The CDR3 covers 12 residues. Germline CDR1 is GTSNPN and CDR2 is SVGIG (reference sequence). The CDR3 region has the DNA TGTGCCGGTGACAGGGGGGGCCACGAGCAGTACTTC. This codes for CAGDRGGHEQYF.

The CDR3 here is CASIGAPPYEQYF. The CDR3 region has the DNA TGTGCCAGCATTGGCGCCCCTCCCTACGAGCAGTACTTC. This chain connects TRBV2 to TRBJ2-7, with no clear D. CDR1 and CDR2 from the germline V gene are SNHLY and FYNNEI. Trimming left V 7 bases short and J 2 bases short, with 12 bases between. The CDR3 spans 13 residues. Full variable domain (rest looked up from reference TRBV2 and TRBJ2-7): EPEVTQTPSHQVTQMGQEVILRCVPISNHLYFYWYRQILGQKVEFLVSFYNNEISEKSEIFDDQFSVERPDGSNFTLKIRSTKLEDSAMYFCASIGAPPYEQYFGPGTRLTVT.

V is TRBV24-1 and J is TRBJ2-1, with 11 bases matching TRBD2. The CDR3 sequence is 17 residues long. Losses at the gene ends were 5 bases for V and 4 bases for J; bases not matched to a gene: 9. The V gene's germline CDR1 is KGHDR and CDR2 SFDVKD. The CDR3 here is CATSAIGLAGEYNEQFF. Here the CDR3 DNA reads TGTGCCACCAGTGCCATTGGACTAGCGGGCGAATACAATGAGCAGTTCTTC.

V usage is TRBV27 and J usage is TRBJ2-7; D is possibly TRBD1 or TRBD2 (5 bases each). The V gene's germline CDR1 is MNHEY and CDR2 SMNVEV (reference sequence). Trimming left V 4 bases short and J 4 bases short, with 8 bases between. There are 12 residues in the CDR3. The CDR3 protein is CASSSGTYEQYF. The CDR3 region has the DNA TGTGCCAGCAGTTCAGGGACGTACGAGCAGTACTTC.

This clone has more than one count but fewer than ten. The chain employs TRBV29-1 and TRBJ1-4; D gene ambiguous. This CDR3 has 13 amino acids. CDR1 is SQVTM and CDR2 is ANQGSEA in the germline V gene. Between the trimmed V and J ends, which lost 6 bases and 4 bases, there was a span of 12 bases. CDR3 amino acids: CSVAPNGNEKLFF. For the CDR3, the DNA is TGCAGCGTGGCCCCAAACGGTAATGAAAAACTGTTTTTT.

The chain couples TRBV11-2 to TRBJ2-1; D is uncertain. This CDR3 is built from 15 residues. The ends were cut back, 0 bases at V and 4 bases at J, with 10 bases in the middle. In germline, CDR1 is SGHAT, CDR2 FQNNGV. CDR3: CASSLDTGHYNEQFF. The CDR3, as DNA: TGTGCCAGCAGCTTAGATACGGGCCATTACAATGAGCAGTTCTTC.

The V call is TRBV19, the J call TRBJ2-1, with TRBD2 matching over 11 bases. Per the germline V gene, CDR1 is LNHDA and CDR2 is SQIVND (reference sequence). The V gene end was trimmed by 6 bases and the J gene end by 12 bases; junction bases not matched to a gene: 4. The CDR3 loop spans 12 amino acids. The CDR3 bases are TGTGCCAGTAGCTTACTAGCGGGAGCGCAGTTCTTC. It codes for CASSLLAGAQFF.

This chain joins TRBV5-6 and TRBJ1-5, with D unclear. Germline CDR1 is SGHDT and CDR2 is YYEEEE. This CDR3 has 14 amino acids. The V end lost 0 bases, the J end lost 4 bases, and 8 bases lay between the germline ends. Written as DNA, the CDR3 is TGTGCCAGCAGCTTGGGGTCGGGGAATCAGCCCCAGCATTTT. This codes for CASSLGSGNQPQHF.

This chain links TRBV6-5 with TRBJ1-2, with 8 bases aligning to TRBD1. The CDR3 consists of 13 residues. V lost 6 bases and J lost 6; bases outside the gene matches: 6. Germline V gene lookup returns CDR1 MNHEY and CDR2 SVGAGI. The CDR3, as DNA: TGTGCCAGCAGACACGGACAGGGTCATGGCTACACCTTC. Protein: CASRHGQGHGYTF.

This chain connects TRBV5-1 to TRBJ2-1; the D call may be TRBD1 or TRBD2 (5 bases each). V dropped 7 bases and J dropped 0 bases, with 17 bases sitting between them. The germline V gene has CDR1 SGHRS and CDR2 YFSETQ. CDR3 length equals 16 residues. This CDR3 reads CASGRYGAGSYNEQFF. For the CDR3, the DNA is TGCGCCAGCGGACGCTACGGGGCAGGCTCCTACAATGAGCAGTTCTTC. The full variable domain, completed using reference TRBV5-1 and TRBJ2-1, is KAGVTQTPRYLIKTRGQQVTLSCSPISGHRSVSWYQQTPGQGLQFLFEYFSETQRNKGNFPGRFSGRQFSNSRSEMNVSTLELGDSALYLCASGRYGAGSYNEQFFGPGTRLTVL.

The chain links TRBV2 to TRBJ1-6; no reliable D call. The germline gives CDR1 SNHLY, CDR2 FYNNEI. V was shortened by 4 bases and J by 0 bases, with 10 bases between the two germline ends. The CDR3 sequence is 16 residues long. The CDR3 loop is CASSGLGSSYNSPLHF. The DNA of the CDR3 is TGTGCCAGCAGTGGATTGGGGAGCTCCTATAATTCACCCCTCCACTTT.

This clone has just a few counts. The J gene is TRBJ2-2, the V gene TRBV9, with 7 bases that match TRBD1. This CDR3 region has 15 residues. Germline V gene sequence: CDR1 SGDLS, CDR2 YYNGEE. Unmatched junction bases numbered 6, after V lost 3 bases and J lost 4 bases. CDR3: CASSARPGGTGELFF. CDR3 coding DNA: TGTGCCAGCAGCGCCCGACCAGGGGGCACCGGGGAGCTGTTTTTT.

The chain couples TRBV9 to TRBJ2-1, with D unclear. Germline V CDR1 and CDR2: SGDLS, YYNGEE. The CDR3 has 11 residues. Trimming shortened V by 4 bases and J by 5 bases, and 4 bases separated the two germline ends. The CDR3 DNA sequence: TGTGCCAGCAGCAGGGACAATGAGCAGTTCTTC. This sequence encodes CASSRDNEQFF.

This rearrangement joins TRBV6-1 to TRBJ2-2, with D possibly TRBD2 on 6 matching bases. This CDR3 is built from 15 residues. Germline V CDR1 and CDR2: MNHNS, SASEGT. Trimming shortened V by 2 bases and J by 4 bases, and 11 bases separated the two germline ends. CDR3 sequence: CASSETFGGTGELFF. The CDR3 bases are TGTGCCAGCAGTGAAACTTTCGGGGGCACCGGGGAGCTGTTTTTT.

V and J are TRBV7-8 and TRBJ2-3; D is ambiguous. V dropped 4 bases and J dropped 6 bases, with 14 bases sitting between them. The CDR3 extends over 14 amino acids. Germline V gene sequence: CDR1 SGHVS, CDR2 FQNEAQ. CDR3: CASSSWSMGDTQYF. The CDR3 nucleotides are TGTGCCAGCAGCTCCTGGTCCATGGGGGATACGCAGTATTTT.

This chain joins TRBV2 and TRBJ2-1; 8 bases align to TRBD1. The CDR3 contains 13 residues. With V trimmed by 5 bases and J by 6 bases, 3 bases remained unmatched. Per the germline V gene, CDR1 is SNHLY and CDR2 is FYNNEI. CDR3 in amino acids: CASSQGQGNEQFF. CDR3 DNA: TGTGCCAGCAGTCAAGGACAGGGCAATGAGCAGTTCTTC.

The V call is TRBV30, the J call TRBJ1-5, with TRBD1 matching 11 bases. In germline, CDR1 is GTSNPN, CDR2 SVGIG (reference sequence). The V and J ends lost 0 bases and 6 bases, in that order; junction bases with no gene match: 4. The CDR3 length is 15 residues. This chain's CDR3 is CAWSVLGQGAQPQHF. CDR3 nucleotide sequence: TGTGCCTGGAGTGTACTAGGACAGGGGGCTCAGCCCCAGCATTTT.

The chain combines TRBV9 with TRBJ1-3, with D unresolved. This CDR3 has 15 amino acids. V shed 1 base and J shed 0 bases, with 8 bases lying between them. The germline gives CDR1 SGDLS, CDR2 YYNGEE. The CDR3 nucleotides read TGTGCCAGCAGCGTATCTGCTTACTCTGGAAACACCATATATTTT. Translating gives CASSVSAYSGNTIYF.

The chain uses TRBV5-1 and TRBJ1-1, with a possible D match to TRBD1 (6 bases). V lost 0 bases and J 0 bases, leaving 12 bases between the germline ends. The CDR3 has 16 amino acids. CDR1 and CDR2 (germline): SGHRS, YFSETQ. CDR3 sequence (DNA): TGCGCCAGCAGCTTGGCGGAGGGGGTGGTGAACACTGAAGCTTTCTTT. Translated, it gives CASSLAEGVVNTEAFF.

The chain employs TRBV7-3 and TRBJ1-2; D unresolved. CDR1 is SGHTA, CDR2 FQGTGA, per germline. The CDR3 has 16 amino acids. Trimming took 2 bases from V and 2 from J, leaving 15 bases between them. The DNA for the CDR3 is TGTGCCAGCAGCTTACGGCCGGCGGGGATAAACTATGGCTACACCTTC. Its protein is CASSLRPAGINYGYTF. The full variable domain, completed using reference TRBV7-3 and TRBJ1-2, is GAGVSQTPSNKVTEKGKYVELRCDPISGHTALYWYRQSLGQGPEFLIYFQGTGAADDSGLPNDRFFAVRPEGSVSTLKIQRTERGDSAVYLCASSLRPAGINYGYTFGSGTRLTVV.

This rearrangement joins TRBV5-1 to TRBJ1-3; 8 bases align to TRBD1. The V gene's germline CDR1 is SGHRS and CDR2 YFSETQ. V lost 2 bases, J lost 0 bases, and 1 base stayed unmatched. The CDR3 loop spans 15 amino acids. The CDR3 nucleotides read TGCGCCAGCAGCTTCGGACAGGGCTCTGGAAACACCATATATTTT. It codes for CASSFGQGSGNTIYF.

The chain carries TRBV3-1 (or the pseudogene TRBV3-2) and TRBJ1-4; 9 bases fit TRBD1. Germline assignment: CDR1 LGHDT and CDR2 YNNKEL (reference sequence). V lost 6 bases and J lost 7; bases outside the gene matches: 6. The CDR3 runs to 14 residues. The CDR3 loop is CASSRQGVSEKLFF. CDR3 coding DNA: TGTGCCAGCAGTAGACAGGGGGTTTCTGAAAAACTGTTTTTT.

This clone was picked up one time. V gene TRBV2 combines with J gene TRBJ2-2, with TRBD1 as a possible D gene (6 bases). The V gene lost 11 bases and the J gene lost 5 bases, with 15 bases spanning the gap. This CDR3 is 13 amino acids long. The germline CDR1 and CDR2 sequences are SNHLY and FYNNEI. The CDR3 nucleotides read TGTGCCGGCTGGGGGCCTCGAACCGGGGAGCTGTTTTTT. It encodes CAGWGPRTGELFF.

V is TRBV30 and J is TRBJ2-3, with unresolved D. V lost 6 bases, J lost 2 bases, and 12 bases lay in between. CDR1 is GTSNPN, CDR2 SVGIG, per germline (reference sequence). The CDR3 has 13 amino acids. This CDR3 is CACRPPNTDTQYF. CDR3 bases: TGTGCCTGCCGCCCCCCTAACACAGATACGCAGTATTTT.